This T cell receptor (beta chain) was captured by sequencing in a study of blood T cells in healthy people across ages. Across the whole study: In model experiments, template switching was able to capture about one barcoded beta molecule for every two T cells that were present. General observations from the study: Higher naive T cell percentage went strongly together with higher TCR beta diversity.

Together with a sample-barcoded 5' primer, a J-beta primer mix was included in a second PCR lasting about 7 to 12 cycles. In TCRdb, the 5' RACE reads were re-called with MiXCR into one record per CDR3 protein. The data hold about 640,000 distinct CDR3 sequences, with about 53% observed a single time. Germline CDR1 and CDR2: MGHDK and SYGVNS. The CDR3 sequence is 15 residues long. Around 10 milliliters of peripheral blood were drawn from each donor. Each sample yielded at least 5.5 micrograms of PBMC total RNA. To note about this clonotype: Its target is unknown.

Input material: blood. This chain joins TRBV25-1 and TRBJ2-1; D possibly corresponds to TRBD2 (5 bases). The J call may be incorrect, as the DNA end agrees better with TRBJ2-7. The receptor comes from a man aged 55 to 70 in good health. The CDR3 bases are TGTGCCAGCAGTGTCCCCGGGGTCTCCTACAATGAGCAGTACTTC. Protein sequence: CASSVPGVSYNEQYF.